The clone carrying this TCR beta chain occurred once. Its antigen remains unidentified. The sample is drawn from a study of CD8+ T cells in alopecia areata. Overall study: The duration of tofacitinib was 6 to 18 months, with 6 months off drug afterward. General observations from the study: Although TCR sharing was seen in mice, sharing across patients was less clear, possibly for HLA-related reasons. In lesional scalp, particularly from alopecia totalis/universalis, clonality was higher than in normal scalp.

Germline V CDR1 and CDR2: SGHAT, FQNNGV. This CDR3 has 13 amino acids. The V gene lost 3 bases and the J gene lost 5 bases, with 10 bases spanning the gap. cDNA serving as the sequencing template came from extracted, reverse transcribed RNA. Clones were read by immunoSEQ multiplex PCR, and TCRdb kept only the in-frame ones, dropping some. The sample holds 110,000 to 150,000 clones; about 60% are singletons and the top ten take about 6.8%. This rearrangement joins TRBV11-2 to TRBJ2-5; D is unclear. Sequenced material: CD4+ T cells sorted from blood, taken at week 0. This TCR came from a human donor with alopecia areata. The CDR3 region is CASSFGRKETQYF. CDR3 sequence (DNA): TGTGCCAGCAGCTTTGGTCGGAAGGAGACCCAGTACTTC.